This T cell receptor (beta chain) was sequenced for a study of Graves' ophthalmopathy and Graves' hyperthyroidism (dated 2018 in TCRdb). With regard to the full study: Hyperthyroidism was defined as stable when no progression to ophthalmopathy occurred within 18 months of follow-up. The study used signatures of the TCR beta repertoire to tell Graves' ophthalmopathy apart from Graves' hyperthyroidism and to predict which patients would progress to ophthalmopathy. In total, approximately 130 blood samples were TCR-sequenced: around 42 ophthalmopathy, some 75 hyperthyroidism and about 17 hyperthyroidism-to-ophthalmopathy patients. To explore V-J signatures that separate ophthalmopathy from hyperthyroidism, a discovery set of about a hundred patients was enrolled, consisting of 43 with ophthalmopathy and around 57 with stable hyperthyroidism. An independent validation cohort was composed of fewer than 20 hyperthyroidism patients and more than 15 patients who later progressed from hyperthyroidism to ophthalmopathy. In five or six hyperthyroidism patients, the T-cell repertoires found in thyroid tissue were compared with those found in blood. Once sampling was done, hyperthyroidism patients were given methimazole at a starting dose of 30 mg daily, while ophthalmopathy patients were given high-dose intravenous methylprednisolone.

This clonotype appeared once. Its target antigen remains unknown. The input lacks base qualities; no much larger clone sits a single base away. One read amounts to weak evidence. The CDR3, cysteine through phenylalanine, is 14 amino acids long. The only DNA kept is the CDR3, 42 bases in frame from the first base. For this chain, trimming is 10 bases at the V end and 7 bases at the J end, and the number of junction bases without a gene match is 10. The germline V gene sets CDR1 to ENHRY and CDR2 to SYGVKD. The hyperthyroidism patients were 18 to 65 years old and newly diagnosed, with a disease duration of less than 2 months. Anyone with other autoimmune diseases, uncontrolled infections, pregnancy or lactation was excluded from the study. Clinical symptoms, serum thyroxine, TRAb, thyroid ultrasound and orbital computed tomography were used for diagnosis. Total RNA was extracted with Trizol reagent and quality-checked on an Agilent 2100 Bioanalyzer.

TCR beta CDR3 regions were amplified from RNA transcripts for repertoire sequencing. HTBI primers and the Qiagen OneStep RT-PCR kit were used in a first-round RT-PCR, which was followed by a second-round multiplex PCR, size selection and purification. The libraries underwent paired-end sequencing with 100 bp reads on an Illumina HiSeq2000. The authors' analysis ran thus. Reads were processed with SOAPnuke, discarding reads with adapters, uncalled bases, mean Phred below 15, or no exact constant-primer or identifier match. High-quality paired reads were merged with COPE v1.2.5. Each unique nucleotide sequence was treated as a clonotype, and MiTCR v1.1 was used to align the clonotypes to the IMGT TRB V, D and J references. The analysis was limited to V-J combinations with a frequency above 0.0001, which together covered 99.2% of repertoires. For each V-J combination, a TCR clonal expansion and chaos score was defined as F50 clonal expansion divided by the chaos observed in the TCRdist matrix. Welch's t-statistics and random forest were used to reduce the features to approximately 13 V-J combinations, which were then used as input to a naive Bayes classifier. The Morisita-Horn index was used to measure how similar the thyroid and blood repertoires were. TCRdb reran the public reads through fastp at Q25 and MiXCR, keeping productive beta chains. Rows are combined by CDR3 protein, so each entry shows the most common genes and DNA. The V and J calls follow TCRdb's processing rather than the paper's. This sample gives some 1.1 million distinct CDR3 sequences in total; roughly 35% of them show up just once. In total, the top ten clones hold over 8.5% of the sample.

General study outcomes and caveats: Sample size was not statistically predetermined, and group allocation was not concealed from the investigators. Most expanded thyroid clonotypes with a frequency above 0.001 also appeared in blood, which suggests that blood repertoires may reflect the immune response in the thyroid. In validation, the model predicted ophthalmopathy progression with 70.59% sensitivity and 72.22% specificity; roughly 11 predicted patients were CT-confirmed with GO in a median of 6.5 months. The 13-signature model separated ophthalmopathy from stable hyperthyroidism with approximately 85% sensitivity and approximately 81% specificity in cross-validation, and 80%/75% in the test set.

The TCR was taken from an adult man with Graves' hyperthyroidism. The source material was peripheral blood or thyroid tissue (not recorded which). The chain is assembled from TRBV10-3 and TRBJ2-7, with TRBD2 matching 13 junction bases. The CDR3 protein is CASSGLAGAGEQYF. The DNA sequence is given as TGTGCCAGCAGCGGACTAGCGGGGGCCGGGGAGCAGTACTTC.